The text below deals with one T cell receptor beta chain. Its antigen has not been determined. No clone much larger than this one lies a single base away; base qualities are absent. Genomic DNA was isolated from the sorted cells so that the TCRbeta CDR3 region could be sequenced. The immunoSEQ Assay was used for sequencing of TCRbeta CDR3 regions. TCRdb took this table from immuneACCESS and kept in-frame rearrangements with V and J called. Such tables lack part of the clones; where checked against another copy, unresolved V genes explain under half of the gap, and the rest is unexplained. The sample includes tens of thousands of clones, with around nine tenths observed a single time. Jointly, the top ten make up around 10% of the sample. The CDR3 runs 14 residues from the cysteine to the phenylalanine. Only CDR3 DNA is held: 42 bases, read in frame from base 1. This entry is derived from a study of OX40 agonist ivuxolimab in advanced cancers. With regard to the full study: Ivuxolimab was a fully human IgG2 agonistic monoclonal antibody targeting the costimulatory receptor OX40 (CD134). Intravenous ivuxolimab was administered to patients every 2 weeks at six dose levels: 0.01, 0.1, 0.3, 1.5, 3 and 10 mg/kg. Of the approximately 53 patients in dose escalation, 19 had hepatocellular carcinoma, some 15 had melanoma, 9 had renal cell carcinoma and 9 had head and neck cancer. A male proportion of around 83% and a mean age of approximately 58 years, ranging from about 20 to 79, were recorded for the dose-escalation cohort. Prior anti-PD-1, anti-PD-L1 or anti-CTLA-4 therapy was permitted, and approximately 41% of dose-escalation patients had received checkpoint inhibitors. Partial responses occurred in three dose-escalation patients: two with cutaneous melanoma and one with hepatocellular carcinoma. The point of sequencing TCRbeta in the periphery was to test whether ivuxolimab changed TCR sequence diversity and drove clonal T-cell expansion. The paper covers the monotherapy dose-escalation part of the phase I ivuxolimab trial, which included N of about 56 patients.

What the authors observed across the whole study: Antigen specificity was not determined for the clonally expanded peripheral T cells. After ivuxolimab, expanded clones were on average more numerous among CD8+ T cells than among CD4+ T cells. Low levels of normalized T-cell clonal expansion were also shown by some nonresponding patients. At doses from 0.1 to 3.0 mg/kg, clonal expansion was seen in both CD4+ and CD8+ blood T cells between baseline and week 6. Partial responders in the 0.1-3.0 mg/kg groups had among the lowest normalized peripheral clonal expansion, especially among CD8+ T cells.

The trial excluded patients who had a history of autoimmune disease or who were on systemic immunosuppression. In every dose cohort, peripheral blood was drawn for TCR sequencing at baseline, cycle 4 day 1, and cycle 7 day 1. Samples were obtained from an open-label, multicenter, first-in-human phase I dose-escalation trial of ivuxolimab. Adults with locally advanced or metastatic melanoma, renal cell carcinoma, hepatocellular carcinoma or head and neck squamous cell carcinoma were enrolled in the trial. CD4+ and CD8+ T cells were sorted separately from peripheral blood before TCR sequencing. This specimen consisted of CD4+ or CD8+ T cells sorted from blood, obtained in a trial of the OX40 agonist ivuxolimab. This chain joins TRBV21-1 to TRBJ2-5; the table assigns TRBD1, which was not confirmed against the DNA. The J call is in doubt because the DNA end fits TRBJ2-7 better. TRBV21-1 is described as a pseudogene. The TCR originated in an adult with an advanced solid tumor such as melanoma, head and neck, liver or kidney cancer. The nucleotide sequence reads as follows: TGTGCCAGCAGCACCGGGACACTTACCTACGAGCAGTACTTC. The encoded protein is CASSTGTLTYEQYF.